Shown below are 5 T cell receptor beta chains from a single sample sequenced in a study of control samples from healthy donors and cancer patients. Profiling relied on immunoSEQ multiplex PCR, and the TCRdb table lists in-frame clones only, not all of them. The table includes 150,000 to 200,000 clones, about 91% detected once. Sequences were obtained from blood. The receptors shown here come from a woman between 25 and 40 years old in good health.

V gene TRBV12-3 or TRBV12-4 combines with J gene TRBJ1-3; D not resolved. The CDR3 covers 13 residues. Deletions cut 7 bases from V and 0 bases from J, with 7 bases between. The CDR3 here is CASTPHSGNTIYF. CDR3 DNA: TGTGCCAGCACTCCTCACTCTGGAAACACCATATATTTT.

Here the CDR3 DNA reads TGTGCCAGCGGAGACAGGGGATTTAACTATGGCTACACCTTC. Protein sequence: CASGDRGFNYGYTF. The chain combines TRBV25-1 with TRBJ1-2; 8 nucleotides match TRBD1. Germline trimming cut 8 bases from V and 1 base from J; bases unmatched to any gene: 6. The CDR3 is 14 residues long. Germline V CDR1 and CDR2: MGHDK, SYGVNS.

Worth noting for this clone: Other nucleotide sequences in the sample specify the same CDR3. This chain joins TRBV28 and TRBJ1-5; D call uncertain. Germline CDR1 is MDHEN and CDR2 is SYDVKM. The CDR3 covers 12 residues. V gave up 5 bases and J gave up 3 bases, with 5 bases separating them. CDR3 bases: TGTGCCAGCAGTCCCCCCAATCAGCCCCAGCATTTT. This sequence encodes CASSPPNQPQHF. Full variable domain (outside the CDR3, taken from reference TRBV28 and TRBJ1-5): DVKVTQSSRYLVKRTGEKVFLECVQDMDHENMFWYRQDPGLGLRLIYFSYDVKMKEKGDIPEGYSVSREKKERFSLILESASTNQTSMYLCASSPPNQPQHFGDGTRLSIL.

This chain uses TRBV4-2 with TRBJ1-3; 10 nucleotides align to TRBD1. This CDR3 has 15 amino acids. Germline V gives CDR1 LGHNA, CDR2 YNFKEQ. V lost 4 bases and J lost 3; bases outside the gene matches: 3. CDR3 amino acids: CASSLGTGVGNTIYF. In nucleotides, the CDR3 is TGTGCCAGCAGCCTCGGGACAGGGGTTGGAAACACCATATATTTT.

This chain links TRBV7-9 with TRBJ1-4, with 7 bases identical to TRBD1. Trimming removed 7 bases from V and 5 bases from J; junction bases left unmatched: 1. Germline-derived CDR1 and CDR2 are SEHNR and FQNEAQ (reference sequence). This CDR3 comprises 12 residues. The CDR3 sequence: CASTQGNEKLFF. CDR3 nucleotides: TGTGCCAGCACACAGGGGAATGAAAAACTGTTTTTT.